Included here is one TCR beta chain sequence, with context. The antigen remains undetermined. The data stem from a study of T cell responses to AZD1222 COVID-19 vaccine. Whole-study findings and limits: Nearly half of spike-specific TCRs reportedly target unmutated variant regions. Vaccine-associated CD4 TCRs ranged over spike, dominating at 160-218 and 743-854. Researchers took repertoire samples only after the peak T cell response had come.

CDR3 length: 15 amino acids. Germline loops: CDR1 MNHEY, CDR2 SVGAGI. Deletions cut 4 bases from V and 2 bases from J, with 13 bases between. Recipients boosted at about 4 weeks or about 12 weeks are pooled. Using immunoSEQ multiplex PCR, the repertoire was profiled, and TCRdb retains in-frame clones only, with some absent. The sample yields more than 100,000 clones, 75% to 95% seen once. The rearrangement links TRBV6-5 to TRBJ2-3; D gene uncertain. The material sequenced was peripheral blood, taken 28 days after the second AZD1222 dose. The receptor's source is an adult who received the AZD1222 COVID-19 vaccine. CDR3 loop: CASSFRDVITDTQYF. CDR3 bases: TGTGCCAGCAGTTTTCGTGACGTGATCACAGATACGCAGTATTTT.